The rows below give T cell receptor beta chains drawn from one sample of a study of blood T cell repertoires in COVID-19. Repertoires were generated with immunoSEQ multiplex PCR, while TCRdb's copy carries only in-frame clones and drops some. The sample contains around 26,000 clones, around four fifths of which appear only once. The sequenced sample consisted of peripheral blood. These receptors all stem from a man between 65 and 80 years old with acute or convalescent COVID-19. Both conserved end residues are part of each CDR3. Fields, in order: clone size, D gene, J gene, V gene, CDR3 protein, CDR3 DNA. The D gene is left open where the match is weak. A row's size may be missing; if present it is once, few, many or a size class.

size: NA; D: TRBD1; J: TRBJ1-1; V: TRBV5-8; CDR3: CASSWGTGGRGPEAFF; DNA: TGTGCCAGCAGCTGGGGGACAGGGGGAAGAGGGCCTGAAGCTTTCTTT
size: NA; D: TRBD2; J: TRBJ2-1; V: TRBV14; CDR3: CASARAGVPYNEQFF; DNA: TGTGCCAGCGCAAGGGCGGGAGTTCCTTACAATGAGCAGTTCTTC
size: NA; D: TRBD1; J: TRBJ2-3; V: TRBV27; CDR3: CASSFGTGVDTQYF; DNA: TGTGCCAGCAGTTTCGGGACAGGGGTAGATACGCAGTATTTT
size: few; D: NA; J: TRBJ1-5; V: TRBV2; CDR3: CASHTETNQPQHF; DNA: TGTGCCAGCCACACAGAAACCAATCAGCCCCAGCATTTT
size: few; D: NA; J: TRBJ2-2; V: TRBV4-3; CDR3: CASSQDFLAANTGELFF; DNA: TGCGCCAGCAGCCAAGATTTCCTAGCAGCGAACACCGGGGAGCTGTTTTTT
size: NA; D: NA; J: TRBJ2-7; V: TRBV7-3; CDR3: CASLNRAYEQYF; DNA: TGTGCCAGCTTGAACAGGGCCTACGAGCAGTACTTC
size: NA; D: TRBD1; J: TRBJ1-6; V: TRBV19; CDR3: CASRPGQFSPLHF; DNA: TGTGCCAGTAGGCCGGGACAGTTTTCACCCCTCCACTTT
size: NA; D: TRBD2; J: TRBJ2-1; V: TRBV4-2; CDR3: CASGGLAGEPSSYNEQFF; DNA: TGTGCCAGCGGCGGACTAGCGGGGGAACCAAGCTCCTACAATGAGCAGTTCTTC
size: NA; D: TRBD2; J: TRBJ2-5; V: TRBV7-7; CDR3: CASSPGSHGGWETQYF; DNA: TGTGCCAGCAGCCCCGGGTCCCACGGGGGGTGGGAGACCCAGTACTTC
size: once; D: NA; J: TRBJ1-5; V: TRBV2; CDR3: CASSETRMQPQHF; DNA: TGTGCCAGCAGCGAGACTCGTATGCAGCCCCAGCATTTT
size: medium-sized; D: NA; J: TRBJ2-1; V: TRBV29-1; CDR3: CSVEIYRAEQFF; DNA: TGCAGCGTTGAAATCTACAGGGCTGAGCAGTTCTTC
size: NA; D: TRBD1; J: TRBJ2-3; V: TRBV30; CDR3: CAWKDFTGADTQYF; DNA: TGTGCCTGGAAAGATTTTACAGGGGCAGATACGCAGTATTTT
size: NA; D: NA; J: TRBJ1-5; V: TRBV6-5; CDR3: CASSEGFATNQPQHF; DNA: TGTGCCAGCAGCGAGGGTTTCGCGACCAATCAGCCCCAGCATTTT
size: NA; D: NA; J: TRBJ1-2; V: TRBV6-5; CDR3: CASSPGTIYGYTF; DNA: TGTGCCAGCAGTCCCGGGACAATCTATGGCTACACCTTC
size: NA; D: TRBD2; J: TRBJ2-2; V: TRBV24-1; CDR3: CATSTSGRSWAGELFF; DNA: TGTGCCACCTCAACTAGCGGGAGGTCGTGGGCCGGGGAGCTGTTTTTT
size: NA; D: NA; J: TRBJ1-5; V: TRBV19; CDR3: CASSQYRGNQPQHF; DNA: TGTGCCAGTAGTCAATACAGGGGCAATCAGCCCCAGCATTTT
size: NA; D: TRBD1; J: TRBJ1-1; V: TRBV19; CDR3: CASNGQGNTEAFF; DNA: TGTGCCAGTAACGGACAGGGGAACACTGAAGCTTTCTTT
size: NA; D: NA; J: TRBJ1-5; V: TRBV24-1; CDR3: CATSDLNQPQHF; DNA: TGTGCCACCAGTGATCTAAATCAGCCCCAGCATTTT
size: few; D: NA; J: TRBJ1-2; V: TRBV28; CDR3: CASSGQIGGIVF; DNA: TGTGCCAGCAGTGGGCAAATAGGAGGGATCGTTTTC
size: NA; D: NA; J: TRBJ1-1; V: TRBV9; CDR3: CASSVQWNTEAFF; DNA: TGTGCCAGCAGCGTCCAATGGAACACTGAAGCTTTCTTT
size: NA; D: NA; J: TRBJ2-7; V: TRBV27; CDR3: CASSFAISSYEQYF; DNA: TGTGCCAGCAGTTTTGCAATTAGCTCCTACGAGCAGTACTTC
size: NA; D: TRBD2; J: TRBJ2-3; V: TRBV5-4; CDR3: CASSLGLAADTQYF; DNA: TGTGCCAGCAGCTTGGGACTAGCTGCAGATACGCAGTATTTT
size: NA; D: TRBD2; J: TRBJ2-7; V: TRBV28; CDR3: CASSLGGVPSYEQYF; DNA: TGTGCCAGCAGTTTGGGAGGGGTCCCCTCCTACGAGCAGTACTTC
size: NA; D: TRBD1; J: TRBJ1-5; V: TRBV18; CDR3: CASSIGTGNSNQPQHF; DNA: TGTGCCAGCTCAATCGGGACAGGCAATAGCAATCAGCCCCAGCATTTT
size: NA; D: NA; J: TRBJ1-5; V: TRBV12-3/TRBV12-4; CDR3: CASNYRSGQPQHF; DNA: TGTGCCAGCAACTACAGGAGCGGGCAGCCCCAGCATTTT
size: NA; D: NA; J: TRBJ1-5; V: TRBV6-2/TRBV6-3; CDR3: CASSYEYSNQPQHF; DNA: TGTGCCAGCAGTTACGAGTATAGCAATCAGCCCCAGCATTTT
size: NA; D: NA; J: TRBJ1-2; V: TRBV12-3/TRBV12-4; CDR3: CASSPGSENGYTF; DNA: TGTGCCAGCAGTCCGGGATCCGAGAATGGCTACACCTTC
size: NA; D: NA; J: TRBJ2-3; V: TRBV10-3; CDR3: CAISSGQTNTDTQYF; DNA: TGTGCCATCAGCTCCGGACAGACGAATACTGATACGCAGTATTTT
size: NA; D: NA; J: TRBJ1-2; V: TRBV28; CDR3: CASSSNRAHGYTF; DNA: TGTGCCAGCAGTTCAAACAGGGCCCATGGCTACACCTTC
size: NA; D: TRBD2; J: TRBJ2-5; V: TRBV28; CDR3: CASSPPGLAGETQYF; DNA: TGTGCCAGCAGCCCTCCGGGACTAGCGGGAGAGACCCAGTACTTC
size: once; D: TRBD2; J: TRBJ2-1; V: TRBV5-4; CDR3: CASSSGGSNEQFF; DNA: TGTGCCAGCTCTTCCGGCGGGAGCAATGAGCAGTTCTTC
size: few; D: TRBD1; J: TRBJ1-2; V: TRBV4-3; CDR3: CASSQELQGNYGYTF; DNA: TGCGCCAGCAGCCAGGAACTACAGGGGAACTATGGCTACACCTTC
size: NA; D: TRBD2; J: TRBJ2-1; V: TRBV28; CDR3: CASIYQGGRAGDEQFF; DNA: TGTGCCAGCATCTACCAGGGCGGGAGGGCCGGCGATGAGCAGTTCTTC
size: NA; D: TRBD1; J: TRBJ1-2; V: TRBV29-1; CDR3: CSVTQGQPYGYTF; DNA: TGCAGCGTTACACAGGGGCAGCCCTATGGCTACACCTTC
size: NA; D: NA; J: TRBJ2-6; V: TRBV4-1; CDR3: CASSQDGQQASGANVLTF; DNA: TGCGCCAGCAGCCAAGATGGGCAACAGGCCTCTGGGGCCAACGTCCTGACTTTC
size: NA; D: TRBD1; J: TRBJ2-7; V: TRBV5-6; CDR3: CASSSGTGFYEQYF; DNA: TGTGCCAGCAGCTCCGGGACAGGGTTCTACGAGCAGTACTTC
size: few; D: TRBD1; J: TRBJ2-7; V: TRBV5-1; CDR3: CASSLGDRPYEQYF; DNA: TGCGCCAGCAGCTTGGGGGACAGGCCCTACGAGCAGTACTTC
size: NA; D: TRBD1; J: TRBJ2-1; V: TRBV7-3; CDR3: CASSLTTGLPGNEQFF; DNA: TGTGCCAGCAGCTTAACGACAGGGCTTCCTGGCAATGAGCAGTTCTTC
size: NA; D: NA; J: TRBJ1-2; V: TRBV5-1; CDR3: CASSLVSSDYGYTF; DNA: TGCGCCAGCAGCTTGGTCTCGTCAGACTATGGCTACACCTTC
size: NA; D: TRBD2; J: TRBJ2-1; V: TRBV28; CDR3: CASSSGLEYNEQFF; DNA: TGTGCCAGCAGCTCAGGACTAGAGTACAATGAGCAGTTCTTC
size: NA; D: NA; J: TRBJ2-2; V: TRBV18; CDR3: CASSPQGITGELFF; DNA: TGTGCCAGCTCACCCCAGGGAATTACCGGGGAGCTGTTTTTT
size: NA; D: TRBD2; J: TRBJ2-5; V: TRBV2; CDR3: CASRLRTSQETQYF; DNA: TGTGCCAGCAGACTAAGGACTAGCCAAGAGACCCAGTACTTC
size: NA; D: TRBD1; J: TRBJ1-2; V: TRBV2; CDR3: CASTRQGNYYGYTF; DNA: TGTGCCAGCACTCGACAGGGGAACTACTATGGCTACACCTTC
size: NA; D: TRBD1; J: TRBJ1-1; V: TRBV6-2/TRBV6-3; CDR3: CASSGGQGVLAFF; DNA: TGTGCCAGCAGTGGGGGACAGGGGGTGCTCGCTTTCTTT
size: few; D: TRBD1; J: TRBJ1-6; V: TRBV3-1/TRBV3-2; CDR3: CASSPLGTVGNSPLHF; DNA: TGTGCCAGCAGCCCATTAGGGACAGTCGGAAATTCACCCCTCCACTTT
size: few; D: NA; J: TRBJ1-1; V: TRBV4-1; CDR3: CASSQESSLNTEAFF; DNA: TGCGCCAGCAGCCAAGAAAGTAGTCTGAACACTGAAGCTTTCTTT
size: NA; D: NA; J: TRBJ2-7; V: TRBV15; CDR3: CATSRDRLSGDEQYF; DNA: TGTGCCACCAGCAGAGATCGCCTATCGGGGGACGAGCAGTACTTC
size: NA; D: NA; J: TRBJ1-2; V: TRBV2; CDR3: CASSYGPYYGYTF; DNA: TGTGCCAGCAGTTATGGGCCCTACTATGGCTACACCTTC
size: NA; D: NA; J: TRBJ1-3; V: TRBV21-1; CDR3: CASSKHLPRPGTIYF; DNA: TGTGCCAGCAGCAAACATCTCCCCAGGCCTGGCACCATATATTTT
size: NA; D: NA; J: TRBJ2-2; V: TRBV11-3; CDR3: CASSLALGTQLFF; DNA: TGTGCCAGCAGCTTAGCGCTAGGAACCCAGCTGTTTTTT
size: NA; D: TRBD1; J: TRBJ2-5; V: TRBV6-5; CDR3: CASSWTGRETQYF; DNA: TGTGCCAGCAGTTGGACAGGTCGGGAGACCCAGTACTTC
size: NA; D: TRBD2; J: TRBJ2-7; V: TRBV11-2; CDR3: CASTKTSGTYEQYF; DNA: TGTGCCAGCACCAAGACTAGCGGAACCTACGAGCAGTACTTC
size: NA; D: TRBD2; J: TRBJ2-6; V: TRBV11-2; CDR3: CASSPNLAGGPGANVLTF; DNA: TGTGCCAGCAGCCCCAATCTAGCGGGAGGGCCTGGGGCCAACGTCCTGACTTTC
size: NA; D: TRBD1; J: TRBJ1-1; V: TRBV19; CDR3: CASSTTSGTGGTEAFF; DNA: TGTGCCAGTAGTACAACCTCCGGGACAGGGGGCACTGAAGCTTTCTTT